The clone carrying this T cell receptor (beta chain) showed up many times. The antigen is not known. MiXCR, run by TCRdb on the 5' RACE reads, gives a single entry per CDR3 protein. In the table there are more than 12,000 distinct CDR3 sequences, approximately 39% of which are singletons. Without fetal bovine serum, CD3+ T cells were rested overnight. The germline CDR1 and CDR2 sequences are SGHTA and FQGNSA. Trimming shortened V by 5 bases and J by 0 bases, and 18 bases separated the two germline ends. This CDR3 has 17 residues. The sample comes from a study of T cell repertoires and leukemia-associated antigens. Study in general: Approximately 15 million effective reads came from all samples combined. Findings of the study overall: Vbeta, Jbeta, VDJ rearrangement and unique CDR3 counts did not differ significantly across four groups.

This sequence originates from a female donor in good health. What was sequenced was CD3+ T cells sorted from blood and cultured. V is TRBV7-2 and J is TRBJ2-3; tentatively, D is TRBD1 (6 bases). The DNA for the CDR3 is TGTGCCAGCAGCCTGGACAGAATTTACGCCAGCACAGATACGCAGTATTTT. Residues: CASSLDRIYASTDTQYF. The whole variable domain, remainder taken from reference TRBV7-2 and TRBJ2-3, is GAGVSQSPSNKVTEKGKDVELRCDPISGHTALYWYRQSLGQGLEFLIYFQGNSAPDKSGLPSDRFSAERTGGSVSTLTIQRTQQEDSAVYLCASSLDRIYASTDTQYFGPGTRLTVL.